The 15 T cell receptor beta chains below all came from one sample that was sequenced in a study of blood T cell repertoires in COVID-19. Sequenced by immunoSEQ multiplex PCR; TCRdb stores in-frame clones only, minus some. Of 35,000 to 40,000 clones in the sample, more than 70% were seen once. The material sequenced was peripheral blood. The receptors come from a man in his 70s with active COVID-19.

V and J are TRBV5-4 and TRBJ1-2, with a possible D match to TRBD1 (5 bases). Trimming cost V 3 bases and J 3 bases, with 15 bases left between them. This CDR3 has 15 residues. CDR1 is SGHNT, CDR2 YYREEE, per germline (reference sequence). The CDR3 DNA reads as TGTGCCAGCAGCTCAGAGTGGGGCGGGGACTATGGCTACACCTTC. This sequence encodes CASSSEWGGDYGYTF. Variable domain in full (rest from reference TRBV5-4 and TRBJ1-2): ETGVTQSPTHLIKTRGQQVTLRCSSQSGHNTVSWYQQALGQGPQFIFQYYREEENGRGNFPPRFSGLQFPNYSSELNVNALELDDSALYLCASSSEWGGDYGYTFGSGTRLTVV.

As for this clone: One junction end disagrees with the germline gene, perhaps due to a read error. The J gene is TRBJ2-1, the V gene TRBV7-8; 11 positions match TRBD2. This CDR3 contains 20 residues. Germline V gene sequence: CDR1 SGHVS, CDR2 FQNEAQ. The CDR3: CGSSPPRARRGLAEPNEQFF. Written as DNA, the CDR3 is TGTGGCAGCAGCCCTCCCCGGGCCAGGCGGGGACTAGCGGAGCCTAATGAGCAGTTCTTC.

V and J are TRBV7-2 and TRBJ1-1, with 10 bases that match TRBD1. Germline V gene sequence: CDR1 SGHTA, CDR2 FQGNSA. With 4 bases clipped from V and 12 bases from J, the junction kept 5 bases outside the gene matches. The CDR3 has 12 residues. The CDR3 DNA is TGTGCCAGCAGCTCGCCGGGACAGGGGACTTTCTTT. This sequence encodes CASSSPGQGTFF.

The chain combines TRBV28 with TRBJ1-2, with TRBD1 matching 7 bases. The CDR3 runs to 16 residues. From germline, CDR1 is MDHEN and CDR2 SYDVKM. J gave up 1 base and V 4 bases, and 9 bases lay outside the gene matches. CDR3 sequence reads: CASSYSLWDSNYGYTF. CDR3 nucleotides: TGTGCCAGCAGTTATTCTCTCTGGGACAGTAACTATGGCTACACCTTC.

The V call is TRBV30, the J call TRBJ2-7; TRBD1 matches at 8 bases. The CDR3 sequence is 14 residues long. The germline V gene has CDR1 GTSNPN and CDR2 SVGIG (reference sequence). J gave up 5 bases and V 5 bases, and 11 bases lay outside the gene matches. The CDR3 bases are TGTGCCTGGCGCCGGGACAGGAGGGGGCACGAGCAGTACTTC. It translates to CAWRRDRRGHEQYF.

The V call is TRBV5-1, the J call TRBJ1-1; D gene unclear. Germline V lookup: CDR1 SGHRS, CDR2 YFSETQ. Trimming stripped 0 bases from V and 4 bases from J, with 7 bases between. This CDR3 spans 13 amino acids. The CDR3 loop is CASSLEQLTEAFF. CDR3 DNA sequence: TGCGCCAGCAGCTTGGAACAGCTCACTGAAGCTTTCTTT.

V usage is TRBV11-2 and J usage is TRBJ2-7; 9 bases line up with TRBD2. The J segment lost 2 bases and the V segment lost 8 bases, leaving 1 base of the junction unmatched. Germline CDR1 is SGHAT and CDR2 is FQNNGV. This CDR3 is 12 amino acids long. This CDR3 is CASLAGTYEQYF. The CDR3 DNA follows: TGTGCCAGCCTAGCGGGAACCTACGAGCAGTACTTC.

The genes are TRBV28 and TRBJ1-5, with D uncertain. The CDR3 covers 16 residues. Trimming pared 5 bases from V and 4 bases from J, leaving 18 bases between. Germline loops: CDR1 MDHEN, CDR2 SYDVKM. The CDR3: CASSRPTDIRNQPQHF. The CDR3 coding sequence is TGTGCCAGCAGTAGACCGACCGACATAAGAAATCAGCCCCAGCATTTT.

The chain combines TRBV28 with TRBJ1-5; D call uncertain. CDR3 length: 12 residues. Per the germline V gene, CDR1 is MDHEN and CDR2 is SYDVKM. The V end lost 10 bases, the J end lost 10 bases, and 17 bases lay between the germline ends. The CDR3 region has the DNA TGTGCCACCAAGCGGGCGCTTATACCCCAGCATTTT. Protein sequence: CATKRALIPQHF. The whole variable domain, filled in from reference TRBV28 and TRBJ1-5, reads DVKVTQSSRYLVKRTGEKVFLECVQDMDHENMFWYRQDPGLGLRLIYFSYDVKMKEKGDIPEGYSVSREKKERFSLILESASTNQTSMYLCATKRALIPQHFGDGTRLSIL.

The chain employs TRBV3-1 (or the pseudogene TRBV3-2) and TRBJ2-7; no clear D. V lost 3 bases to trimming and J lost 6 bases, with 9 bases between them. CDR1 LGHDT and CDR2 YNNKEL come from the germline V gene (reference sequence). The CDR3 sequence is 12 residues long. The chain's CDR3 is CASSQRHFEQYF. In DNA, the CDR3 is TGTGCCAGCAGCCAGCGACATTTCGAGCAGTACTTC.

The chain is built from TRBV5-1 and TRBJ1-3; perhaps TRBD1 as D (6 bases). Germline V gene sequence: CDR1 SGHRS, CDR2 YFSETQ. CDR3 length: 17 amino acids. Deletions cut 0 bases from V and 0 bases from J, with 13 bases between. For the CDR3, the DNA is TGCGCCAGCAGCTTGGTCCAGACAGGCGCCTCTGGAAACACCATATATTTT. Translating it yields CASSLVQTGASGNTIYF.

This CDR3 is CASSLGLAGGSNEQFF. Here the CDR3 DNA reads TGTGCCAGCAGCTTAGGGCTAGCGGGAGGCTCCAATGAGCAGTTCTTC. V and J are TRBV13 and TRBJ2-1, with TRBD2 matching 11 bases. The J segment lost 6 bases and the V segment lost 0 bases, leaving 4 bases of the junction unmatched. Germline V gene data show CDR1 as PRHDT and CDR2 as FYEKMQ (reference sequence). The CDR3 is 16 amino acids.

The chain couples TRBV21-1 to TRBJ2-7; the table's D call, TRBD1, was not checked against the DNA. TRBV21-1 corresponds to a pseudogene. The CDR3 has 19 amino acids. DNA for the CDR3: TGTGCCAGCAGCTCCGGAATCGGGACAGGGGGCGTCCTGTACTACGAGCAGTACTTC. The encoded protein is CASSSGIGTGGVLYYEQYF.

The V and J genes are TRBV7-9 and TRBJ2-5, with 8 bases that match TRBD2. CDR3 size: 14 residues. J was trimmed by 5 bases and V by 3 bases; bases with no gene match: 5. CDR1 SEHNR and CDR2 FQNEAQ come from the germline V gene (reference sequence). The CDR3 coding sequence is TGTGCCAGCAGCTTCGCGGGGGGCGGGGAGACCCAGTACTTC. Translated, it gives CASSFAGGGETQYF.

V and J are TRBV18 and TRBJ2-7; possibly TRBD1 for D (6 bases). CDR1 and CDR2 from the germline V gene are KGHSH and LQKENI. This CDR3 contains 15 residues. The V end lost 3 bases, the J end lost 5 bases, and 17 bases lay between the germline ends. The CDR3: CASSPGAQGGNEQYF. CDR3 nucleotides: TGTGCCAGCTCACCGGGGGCGCAGGGTGGGAACGAGCAGTACTTC.